The rows below give T cell receptor beta chains drawn from one sample of a study of technical replicates of blood from a few donors. The assay was immunoSEQ multiplex PCR, and TCRdb's table has in-frame clones only and misses some. The sample carries about 64,000 clones, 86% recorded once. Sequenced input: PBMCs. Receptors were obtained from a human donor in good health. Some clones in this sample may be carry-over from other donors' samples. Both conserved end residues are part of each CDR3. The D gene is left open where the match is weak. Size values are once, few and many counts, or a class for expanded clones, and some rows have none.

J: TRBJ2-5; D: TRBD2; V: TRBV4-1; size: NA; CDR3: CASRKTGSGGPAETQYF; DNA: TGCGCCAGCAGGAAAACGGGGAGCGGGGGGCCGGCGGAGACCCAGTACTTC
J: TRBJ2-5; D: NA; V: TRBV6-5; size: NA; CDR3: CASSRRLGRETQYF; DNA: TGTGCCAGCAGTCGGAGGTTGGGCCGGGAGACCCAGTACTTC
J: TRBJ1-6; D: TRBD1; V: TRBV6-5; size: NA; CDR3: CASSWTGWNSPLHF; DNA: TGTGCCAGCAGTTGGACAGGGTGGAATTCACCCCTCCACTTT
J: TRBJ2-5; D: NA; V: TRBV5-1; size: NA; CDR3: CASTLGRLVETQYF; DNA: TGCGCCAGCACCTTGGGGAGATTAGTGGAGACCCAGTACTTC
J: TRBJ1-3; D: NA; V: TRBV7-8; size: once; CDR3: CASTRGGVNTIYF; DNA: TGTGCCAGCACCCGCGGGGGGGTCAACACCATATATTTT
J: TRBJ2-1; D: NA; V: TRBV2; size: NA; CDR3: CASSEDRANEQFF; DNA: TGTGCCAGCAGTGAAGACAGGGCCAATGAGCAGTTCTTC
J: TRBJ2-1; D: NA; V: TRBV4-1; size: NA; CDR3: CASKEQQTYNEQFF; DNA: TGCGCCAGCAAAGAACAGCAAACCTACAATGAGCAGTTCTTC
J: TRBJ2-1; D: TRBD2; V: TRBV6-5; size: NA; CDR3: CASSYLGTSGGNEQFF; DNA: TGTGCCAGCAGTTACTTAGGGACTAGCGGGGGCAATGAGCAGTTCTTC
J: TRBJ2-7; D: TRBD2; V: TRBV4-2; size: many; CDR3: CASSQEGGESYEQYF; DNA: TGTGCCAGCAGCCAAGAGGGGGGGGAGTCCTACGAGCAGTACTTC
J: TRBJ1-2; D: TRBD1; V: TRBV19; size: NA; CDR3: CASSSMGQGYGYTF; DNA: TGTGCCAGTAGTAGCATGGGACAGGGGTATGGCTACACCTTC
J: TRBJ2-5; D: NA; V: TRBV20-1; size: NA; CDR3: CSARVSETQYF; DNA: TGCAGTGCTAGAGTCTCGGAGACCCAGTACTTC
J: TRBJ2-7; D: TRBD2; V: TRBV5-5; size: NA; CDR3: CASSWSSGKVEQYF; DNA: TGTGCCAGCAGCTGGTCTAGCGGGAAGGTCGAGCAGTACTTC
J: TRBJ2-7; D: NA; V: TRBV5-1; size: NA; CDR3: CASIVLSSNGEQYF; DNA: TGCGCCAGCATTGTTCTATCTAGCAACGGCGAGCAGTACTTC
J: TRBJ2-7; D: NA; V: TRBV29-1; size: NA; CDR3: CSVGGNSYEQYF; DNA: TGCAGCGTTGGAGGGAACTCCTACGAGCAGTACTTC
J: TRBJ2-1; D: TRBD2; V: TRBV27; size: NA; CDR3: CASSLVTGGYNEQFF; DNA: TGTGCCAGCAGTTTAGTGACGGGAGGGTACAATGAGCAGTTCTTC
J: TRBJ2-5; D: NA; V: TRBV6-5; size: NA; CDR3: CASSVRVQETQYF; DNA: TGTGCCAGCAGCGTCCGAGTCCAAGAGACCCAGTACTTC
J: TRBJ1-6; D: TRBD1; V: TRBV14; size: few; CDR3: CASSRGTGGPRSPLHF; DNA: TGTGCCAGCAGCCGAGGGACAGGGGGACCTCGGTCACCCCTCCACTTT
J: TRBJ1-2; D: TRBD1; V: TRBV19; size: NA; CDR3: CASSIGTGGIGYTF; DNA: TGTGCCAGTAGTATCGGGACAGGGGGGATTGGCTACACCTTC
J: TRBJ2-1; D: TRBD1; V: TRBV12-5; size: NA; CDR3: CASGLTNLDRGMDEQFF; DNA: TGTGCTAGTGGTTTGACGAACCTGGACAGGGGGATGGATGAGCAGTTCTTC
J: TRBJ2-3; D: NA; V: TRBV7-2; size: NA; CDR3: CASSINLRDTQYF; DNA: TGTGCCAGCAGCATAAACTTAAGAGATACGCAGTATTTT
J: TRBJ1-2; D: NA; V: TRBV9; size: once; CDR3: CASSVEGGAYGYTF; DNA: TGTGCCAGCAGCGTAGAGGGGGGGGCCTATGGCTACACCTTC
J: TRBJ1-1; D: NA; V: TRBV2; size: NA; CDR3: CASRETGIMNTEAFF; DNA: TGTGCCAGCAGGGAAACAGGGATCATGAACACTGAAGCTTTCTTT
J: TRBJ2-7; D: TRBD2; V: TRBV5-6; size: NA; CDR3: CASKTSENEQYF; DNA: TGTGCCAGCAAGACTAGCGAGAACGAGCAGTACTTC
J: TRBJ1-1; D: NA; V: TRBV7-2; size: NA; CDR3: CASSLGLGTEAFF; DNA: TGTGCCAGCAGCCTCGGGTTGGGCACTGAAGCTTTCTTT
J: TRBJ1-2; D: NA; V: TRBV4-3; size: NA; CDR3: CASSQEAGLGGYTF; DNA: TGCGCCAGCAGCCAAGAAGCGGGGCTAGGGGGCTACACCTTC
J: TRBJ2-6; D: NA; V: TRBV5-1; size: NA; CDR3: CASSLGLISGANVLTF; DNA: TGCGCCAGCAGCTTAGGACTTATCTCTGGGGCCAACGTCCTGACTTTC
J: TRBJ1-1; D: NA; V: TRBV2; size: NA; CDR3: CASSGILYAEAFF; DNA: TGTGCCAGCAGTGGAATACTTTACGCTGAAGCTTTCTTT
J: TRBJ1-5; D: TRBD1; V: TRBV5-8; size: few; CDR3: CASSVVRGGLNQPQHF; DNA: TGTGCCAGCAGCGTGGTGAGAGGGGGCCTAAATCAGCCCCAGCATTTT
J: TRBJ1-2; D: NA; V: TRBV19; size: NA; CDR3: CASTPARYGYTF; DNA: TGTGCCAGTACCCCCGCGCGCTATGGCTACACCTTC
J: TRBJ2-3; D: NA; V: TRBV6-6; size: NA; CDR3: CATKGSADTQYF; DNA: TGTGCCACCAAGGGTAGCGCCGATACGCAGTATTTT
J: TRBJ1-6; D: TRBD1; V: TRBV28; size: NA; CDR3: CASSLDRGLYNSPLHF; DNA: TGTGCCAGCAGTCTGGACAGGGGCTTATATAATTCACCCCTCCACTTT
J: TRBJ2-3; D: TRBD2; V: TRBV11-2; size: NA; CDR3: CASSLDPGLAGRADTQYF; DNA: TGTGCCAGCAGCTTAGATCCGGGACTAGCGGGGAGGGCAGATACGCAGTATTTT
J: TRBJ2-7; D: NA; V: TRBV6-5; size: NA; CDR3: CASSYSTSSYEQYF; DNA: TGTGCCAGCAGTTACTCGACAAGCTCCTACGAGCAGTACTTC
J: TRBJ2-7; D: NA; V: TRBV18; size: NA; CDR3: CASSPPSSYEQYF; DNA: TGTGCCAGCTCACCTCCGAGCTCCTACGAGCAGTACTTC
J: TRBJ2-3; D: NA; V: TRBV6-1; size: once; CDR3: CASLERGRVTDTQYF; DNA: TGTGCCAGCCTAGAGAGGGGGAGGGTCACAGATACGCAGTATTTT
J: TRBJ1-4; D: NA; V: TRBV27; size: NA; CDR3: CASSLGGSGEKLFF; DNA: TGTGCCAGCAGTTTAGGAGGGTCAGGTGAAAAACTGTTTTTT
J: TRBJ1-2; D: NA; V: TRBV5-1; size: NA; CDR3: CASSLAAGIYGYTF; DNA: TGCGCCAGCAGCTTGGCGGCGGGTATCTATGGCTACACCTTC
J: TRBJ2-5; D: TRBD1; V: TRBV7-2; size: NA; CDR3: CASSPLRGPETQYF; DNA: TGTGCCAGCAGCCCGCTCAGGGGGCCAGAGACCCAGTACTTC
J: TRBJ2-7; D: TRBD1; V: TRBV5-1; size: once; CDR3: CASSTSPGQVINEQYF; DNA: TGCGCCAGCAGCACCTCCCCGGGACAGGTAATAAACGAGCAGTACTTC
J: TRBJ2-2; D: NA; V: TRBV9; size: NA; CDR3: CASSVGGRAGGELFF; DNA: TGTGCCAGCAGCGTAGGAGGGAGAGCGGGTGGGGAGCTGTTTTTT
J: TRBJ2-7; D: NA; V: TRBV19; size: few; CDR3: CASTPRGRYEQYF; DNA: TGTGCCAGTACCCCCCGGGGGAGGTACGAGCAGTACTTC
J: TRBJ1-1; D: TRBD1; V: TRBV25-1; size: once; CDR3: CASSASGTGTEAFF; DNA: TGTGCCAGCAGCGCCTCCGGGACAGGCACTGAAGCTTTCTTT
J: TRBJ1-1; D: NA; V: TRBV5-6; size: NA; CDR3: CASSAGVTLPAFF; DNA: TGTGCCAGCAGCGCGGGGGTCACATTGCCCGCTTTCTTT